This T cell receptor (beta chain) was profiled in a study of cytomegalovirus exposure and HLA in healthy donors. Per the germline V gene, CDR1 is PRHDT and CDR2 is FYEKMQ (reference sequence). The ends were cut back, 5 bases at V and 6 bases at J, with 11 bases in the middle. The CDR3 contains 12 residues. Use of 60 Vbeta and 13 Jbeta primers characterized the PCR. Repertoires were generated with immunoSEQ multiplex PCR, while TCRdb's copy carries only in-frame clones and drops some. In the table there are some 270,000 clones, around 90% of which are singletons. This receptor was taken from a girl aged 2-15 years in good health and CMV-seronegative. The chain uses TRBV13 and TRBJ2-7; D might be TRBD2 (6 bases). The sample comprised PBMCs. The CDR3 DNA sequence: TGTGCCAGCAGCCAAGGGAGGAGCGAGCAGTACTTC. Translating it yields CASSQGRSEQYF.